This T cell receptor (beta chain) was retrieved from a study of cytomegalovirus exposure and HLA in healthy donors. For the study at large: From roughly 180 million T cells, an earlier analysis saw approximately 110 million unique TCR beta sequences. Study results and limitations: The study assumed roughly uniform donor sequencing depth for presence/absence analyses. A later analysis showed TCR association rates differing by HLA locus, peaking at DRB1 and lowest at HLA-C.

CDR1 LNHNV and CDR2 YYDKDF come from the germline V gene (reference sequence). The CDR3 contains 19 residues. Trimming took off 6 bases at V and 0 bases at J, with 23 bases between the two ends. Use of 60 Vbeta and 13 Jbeta primers characterized the PCR. Sequenced by immunoSEQ multiplex PCR; TCRdb stores in-frame clones only, minus some. Of around 140,000 clones in the sample, around 77% were seen once. About this clone itself: The antigen is not known.

The chain uses TRBV15 and TRBJ2-2, with a weak D call TRBD2 (6 bases). The clonotype comes from a male donor in good health and CMV-seropositive. Sequencing was performed on PBMCs. CDR3 loop: CATSRWEDIADSNTGELFF. The CDR3 DNA sequence: TGTGCCACCAGTCGCTGGGAGGATATAGCTGATTCGAACACCGGGGAGCTGTTTTTT.